Each of the 21 T cell receptor beta chains below was sequenced from the same sample in a study of cytomegalovirus exposure and HLA in healthy donors (dated by TCRdb to the late 2010s). The method behind the library was the immunoSEQ multiplex PCR assay. For the multiplex PCR, a mixture combining 60 forward primers for TCR Vbeta segments and 13 reverse primers for TCR Jbeta segments was used. This is the immuneACCESS table as TCRdb keeps it, with only in-frame sequences that have V and J called. A part of the clones is gone; compared with another copy, unresolved V genes explain less than half, and the rest is unexplained. For this sample, the table gives tens of thousands of clones. The top ten constitute approximately 15% of the sample. Sequenced material: PBMCs. The receptors were gathered from a man aged 45 to 65 in good health and CMV-seropositive.

The rearrangement links TRBV27 to TRBJ2-7; 7 bases are a match to TRBD1. Trimming removed 3 bases from V and 2 bases from J; junction bases left unmatched: 4. This CDR3 is 14 amino acids long. From germline, CDR1 is MNHEY and CDR2 SMNVEV (reference sequence). The CDR3 DNA follows: TGTGCCAGCAGTTTCCGGGACAGTACCTACGAGCAGTACTTC. Translating it yields CASSFRDSTYEQYF.

The chain combines TRBV30 with TRBJ2-1, with TRBD2 matching 7 bases. V was clipped by 8 bases and J by 8 bases; unmatched bases: 9. CDR1 is GTSNPN, CDR2 SVGIG, per germline (reference sequence). The CDR3 runs to 12 residues. The CDR3 protein is CAGDLGGDEQFF. The CDR3 DNA sequence: TGTGCCGGGGATTTGGGAGGGGATGAGCAGTTCTTC.

The chain has TRBV9 and TRBJ2-5; weak D call: TRBD1 (5 bases). The germline V gene encodes CDR1 SGDLS and CDR2 YYNGEE. V dropped 0 bases and J dropped 5 bases, with 14 bases sitting between them. CDR3 length: 15 amino acids. The CDR3 is CASSVVSAGWETQYF. The CDR3 bases are TGTGCCAGCAGCGTAGTCTCGGCAGGGTGGGAGACCCAGTACTTC.

The CDR3 DNA is TGTGCCAGCAGGGCTGGAGGGATCTACGAGCAGTACTTC. Translation gives CASRAGGIYEQYF. V usage is TRBV25-1 and J usage is TRBJ2-7; maybe TRBD2 (6 bases). Germline values: CDR1 MGHDK, CDR2 SYGVNS. V lost 6 bases and J 3 bases, leaving 12 bases between the germline ends. The CDR3 has 13 residues.

The rearrangement links TRBV5-8 to TRBJ2-3; 10 bases align to TRBD2. Germline CDR1 and CDR2: SGHTS and YDEGEE. CDR3 length equals 16 residues. The V and J ends lost 0 bases and 4 bases, in that order; junction bases with no gene match: 5. CDR3 protein: CASSLGASGSPDTQYF. DNA of the CDR3: TGTGCCAGCAGCTTGGGGGCTAGCGGGAGCCCAGATACGCAGTATTTT.

This sequence joins TRBV4-2 and TRBJ1-1, with D possibly matching TRBD1 (6 bases). The germline V and J ends were trimmed by 0 bases and 8 bases, with 13 bases remaining between them. Per the germline V gene, CDR1 is LGHNA and CDR2 is YNFKEQ. This CDR3 contains 14 residues. The chain's CDR3 is CASSQENAQGEAFF. The CDR3 DNA sequence: TGTGCCAGCAGCCAAGAAAACGCTCAGGGGGAAGCTTTCTTT.

CDR3 nucleotides: TGTGCCAGCAGCCGGGGACAGCCGCAAAACACCATATATTTT. Amino acids: CASSRGQPQNTIYF. V gene TRBV16 combines with J gene TRBJ1-3; TRBD1 matches 7 bases. V lost 4 bases to trimming and J lost 6 bases; unmatched junction nucleotides: 6. This CDR3 is built from 14 residues. From germline, CDR1 is KGHSY and CDR2 FQNENV.

This chain uses TRBV18 with TRBJ2-7; D not certain. Germline V gene sequence: CDR1 KGHSH, CDR2 LQKENI. V lost 0 bases and J lost 0, with 3 bases in between. The CDR3 has 13 residues. Here the CDR3 reads CASSPPDSYEQYV. The CDR3 coding sequence is TGTGCCAGCTCACCACCGGACTCCTACGAGCAGTACGTC.

The V call is TRBV7-2, the J call TRBJ2-2; weak D call: TRBD2 (7 bases). Germline CDR1 is SGHTA and CDR2 is FQGNSA. V lost 4 bases to trimming and J lost 5 bases, with 23 bases between them. The CDR3 is 18 residues long. The CDR3 nucleotides read TGTGCCAGCAGCTCTCCCCGGGGGGCGGGAGTAGGGACCGGGGAGCTGTTTTTT. This sequence encodes CASSSPRGAGVGTGELFF.

The gene calls are TRBV5-1 and TRBJ1-2; D gene unclear. The germline V and J ends were trimmed by 4 bases and 4 bases, with 14 bases remaining between them. The germline V gene has CDR1 SGHRS and CDR2 YFSETQ. This CDR3 region has 14 residues. The DNA for the CDR3 is TGCGCCAGCAGCCCGGGTGAGGGTTCCTATGGCTACACCTTC. Its protein is CASSPGEGSYGYTF.

J is TRBJ1-5 and V is TRBV15, with D perhaps matching TRBD1 (5 bases). Germline assignment: CDR1 LNHNV and CDR2 YYDKDF (reference sequence). This CDR3 is 13 amino acids long. Trimming removed 3 bases at V and 6 bases at J, with 9 bases between. The CDR3 reads CATSRDTGQPQHF. The CDR3 DNA reads TGTGCCACCAGCAGGGACACAGGTCAGCCCCAGCATTTT. Variable domain in full (rest from reference TRBV15 and TRBJ1-5): DAMVIQNPRYQVTQFGKPVTLSCSQTLNHNVMYWYQQKSSQAPKLLFHYYDKDFNNEADTPDNFQSRRPNTSFCFLDIRSPGLGDTAMYLCATSRDTGQPQHFGDGTRLSIL.

The CDR3 nucleotides are TGCGCCAGCCGAGGACTAGCGGGAGTTCAGGAGACCCAGTACTTC. This sequence encodes CASRGLAGVQETQYF. The gene calls are TRBV10-2 and TRBJ2-5; the match to TRBD2 covers 13 bases. The CDR3 extends over 15 amino acids. V lost 8 bases to trimming and J lost 5 bases; unmatched junction nucleotides: 8. Looked up from germline, CDR1 is WSHSY and CDR2 is SAAADI.

The V gene is TRBV7-6, the J gene TRBJ2-5; tentative D call: TRBD2 (6 bases). The CDR3 has 15 residues. Trimming removed 1 base at V and 5 bases at J, with 14 bases between. The V gene's germline CDR1 is SGHVS and CDR2 FNYEAQ. In DNA form, the CDR3 reads TGTGCCAGCAGCTTAGTCCTCTCGGGGGTGGAGACCCAGTACTTC. Protein: CASSLVLSGVETQYF.

The chain recombines TRBV10-3 with TRBJ1-1; D ambiguous. Trimming pared 5 bases from V and 1 base from J, leaving 11 bases between. Germline V lookup: CDR1 ENHRY, CDR2 SYGVKD. This CDR3 has 14 residues. CDR3: CAISTSAGNTEAFF. The CDR3 DNA follows: TGTGCCATCAGTACCTCTGCCGGGAACACTGAAGCTTTCTTT.

J is TRBJ2-1 and V is TRBV5-1; 10 bases match TRBD2. The CDR3 extends over 15 amino acids. In germline, CDR1 is SGHRS, CDR2 YFSETQ. The junction had 11 bases not matched to a gene; V was cut back by 8 bases and J by 6 bases. This chain's CDR3 is CASTLLAGDSNEQFF. In DNA form, the CDR3 reads TGCGCCAGTACCCTCCTAGCGGGAGATAGCAATGAGCAGTTCTTC.

The V call is TRBV27, the J call TRBJ2-4; D gene uncertain. V shed 2 bases and J shed 5 bases, with 7 bases lying between them. The CDR3 has 13 amino acids. Germline V gene data show CDR1 as MNHEY and CDR2 as SMNVEV (reference sequence). The CDR3 DNA reads as TGTGCCAGCAGTTTAGGCCGCCAAAACATTCAGTACTTC. Its translation is CASSLGRQNIQYF.

The J gene is TRBJ1-1, the V gene TRBV29-1, with 7 positions matching TRBD1. The CDR3 sequence is 14 residues long. Germline V CDR1 and CDR2: SQVTM, ANQGSEA. V shed 7 bases, J shed 4 bases, and the junction held 12 bases outside the gene matches. The CDR3 DNA sequence: TGCAGCGCCCAAGGACAGGTGGGCTTCACTGAAGCTTTCTTT. The encoded protein is CSAQGQVGFTEAFF.

The CDR3 nucleotides read TGTGCTTTGGAGTCGGGGGGGCACGAGCAGTACTTC. Amino acids: CALESGGHEQYF. The chain is built from TRBV30 and TRBJ2-5; TRBD2 matches 8 bases. Near its end, the DNA agrees better with TRBJ2-7, so the J call may be wrong. Germline V lookup: CDR1 GTSNPN, CDR2 SVGIG (reference sequence). This CDR3 contains 12 residues.

This chain connects TRBV19 to TRBJ1-5, with TRBD1 matching over 10 bases. This CDR3 is built from 14 residues. CDR1 is LNHDA and CDR2 is SQIVND in the germline V gene (reference sequence). V was pared by 7 bases and J by 6 bases, with 6 bases of the junction left unmatched. The CDR3 nucleotides read TGTGCCAGTAATCTCGACAGGGGGCGTCAGCCCCAGCATTTT. It is translated as CASNLDRGRQPQHF.

The chain is built from TRBV2 and TRBJ1-1, with D possibly TRBD1 on 6 matching bases. CDR3 size: 14 residues. The V end lost 4 bases, the J end lost 1 base, and 10 bases lay between the germline ends. Germline CDR1 and CDR2: SNHLY and FYNNEI. DNA for the CDR3: TGTGCCAGCAGTGCGGCAGGGGCGAACACTGAAGCTTTCTTT. It codes for CASSAAGANTEAFF. The whole variable domain, filled in from reference TRBV2 and TRBJ1-1, reads EPEVTQTPSHQVTQMGQEVILRCVPISNHLYFYWYRQILGQKVEFLVSFYNNEISEKSEIFDDQFSVERPDGSNFTLKIRSTKLEDSAMYFCASSAAGANTEAFFGQGTRLTVV.

Note on this clone: This same CDR3 is encoded by further DNA sequences in the sample. The CDR3 DNA reads TGTGCCAGTAGTATTGGGGACAGCTCCTACAATGAGCAGTTCTTC. It encodes CASSIGDSSYNEQFF. This chain connects TRBV19 to TRBJ2-1; 7 nucleotides line up with TRBD1. There are 15 residues in the CDR3. CDR1 and CDR2 (germline): LNHDA, SQIVND (reference sequence). J was trimmed by 0 bases and V by 3 bases; bases with no gene match: 2.